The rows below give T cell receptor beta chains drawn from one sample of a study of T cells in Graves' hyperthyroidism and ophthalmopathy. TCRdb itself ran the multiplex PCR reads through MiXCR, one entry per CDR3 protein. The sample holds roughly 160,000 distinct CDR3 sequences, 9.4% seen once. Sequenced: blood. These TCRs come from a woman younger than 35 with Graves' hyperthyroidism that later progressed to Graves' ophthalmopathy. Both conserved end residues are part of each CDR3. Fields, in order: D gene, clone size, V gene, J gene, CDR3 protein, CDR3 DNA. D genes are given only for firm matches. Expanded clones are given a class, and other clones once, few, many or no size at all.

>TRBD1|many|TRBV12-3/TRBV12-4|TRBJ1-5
CASSSRQGASNQPQHF
TGTGCCAGCAGTTCAAGACAGGGGGCAAGCAATCAGCCCCAGCATTTT
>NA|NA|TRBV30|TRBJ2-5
CAWSRETQYF
TGTGCCTGGAGTCGTGAGACCCAGTACTTC
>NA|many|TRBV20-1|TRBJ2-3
CSAGDQRGTDTQYF
TGCAGTGCTGGGGATCAGAGGGGCACAGATACGCAGTATTTT
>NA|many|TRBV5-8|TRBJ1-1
CASSGIQGMANEAFF
TGTGCCAGCAGCGGGATACAGGGAATGGCTAATGAAGCTTTCTTT
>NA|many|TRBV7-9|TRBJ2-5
CASRRGLRGGTQYF
TGTGCCAGCAGACGGGGACTCCGAGGAGGGACCCAGTACTTC
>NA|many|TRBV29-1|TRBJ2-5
CSTQTRVEETQYF
TGCAGCACTCAGACTAGAGTTGAGGAGACCCAGTACTTC
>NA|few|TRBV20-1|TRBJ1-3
CSARRAANPSGNTIYF
TGCAGTGCCCGAAGGGCGGCAAATCCCTCTGGAAACACCATATATTTT
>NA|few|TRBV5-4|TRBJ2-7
CASSLPGQGNEQYF
TGTGCCAGCAGCTTGCCTGGGCAGGGGAACGAGCAGTACTTC
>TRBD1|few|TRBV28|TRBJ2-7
CATIGTGGYEQYF
TGTGCCACCATAGGGACAGGGGGCTACGAGCAGTACTTC
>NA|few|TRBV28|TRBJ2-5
CASSWGGGRETQYF
TGTGCCAGCAGTTGGGGGGGGGGCCGGGAGACCCAGTACTTC
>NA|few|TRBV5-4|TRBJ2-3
CASSLRTKTDTQYF
TGTGCCAGCAGCCTCCGGACGAAAACAGATACGCAGTATTTT
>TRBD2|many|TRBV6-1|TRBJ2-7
CASKGRVYEQYF
TGTGCCAGCAAAGGGAGGGTTTACGAGCAGTACTTC
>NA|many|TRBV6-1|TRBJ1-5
CASSERVNVNQPQHF
TGTGCCAGCAGTGAAAGGGTGAATGTGAATCAGCCCCAGCATTTT
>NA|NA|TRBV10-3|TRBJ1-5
CAISDDSHSNQPQHF
TGTGCCATCAGCGATGACAGTCATAGCAATCAGCCCCAGCATTTT
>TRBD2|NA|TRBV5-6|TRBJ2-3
CASKLAGASVVDTQYF
TGTGCCAGCAAACTAGCGGGAGCTTCAGTCGTGGATACGCAGTATTTT
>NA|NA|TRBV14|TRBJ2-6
CASSQGGSGANALTF
TGTGCCAGCAGCCAGGGGGGATCCGGGGCCAACGCCCTGACTTTC
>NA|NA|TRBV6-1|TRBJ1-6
CASPKDGDNSPLHF
TGTGCCAGCCCTAAGGACGGGGATAATTCACCCCTCCACTTT
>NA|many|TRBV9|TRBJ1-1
CASSVGAGNTEAFF
TGTGCCAGCAGCGTAGGGGCAGGGAACACTGAAGCTTTCTTT
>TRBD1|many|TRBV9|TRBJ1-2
CASSVRDSPTYGYTF
TGTGCCAGCAGCGTAAGGGACAGCCCGACCTATGGCTACACCTTC
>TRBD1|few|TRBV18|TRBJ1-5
CASSPTGGNQPQHF
TGTGCCAGCTCTCCCACAGGGGGCAATCAGCCCCAGCATTTT
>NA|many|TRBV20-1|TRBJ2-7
CSASRQTHPYEQYF
TGCAGTGCTAGCAGACAGACGCACCCCTACGAGCAGTACTTC
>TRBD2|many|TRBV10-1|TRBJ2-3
CASSESPPGLAFHTDTQYF
TGCGCCAGCAGTGAGTCTCCCCCGGGACTAGCGTTCCACACAGATACGCAGTATTTT
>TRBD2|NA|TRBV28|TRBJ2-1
CASSGLAGGPHFYNEQFF
TGTGCCAGCAGTGGACTAGCGGGGGGTCCCCATTTCTACAATGAGCAGTTCTTC
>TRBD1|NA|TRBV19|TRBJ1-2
CASSALTGGFYGYTF
TGTGCCAGTAGTGCCTTAACAGGGGGCTTCTATGGCTACACCTTC
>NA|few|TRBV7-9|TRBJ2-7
CASSPAGEQYF
TGTGCCAGTTCCCCTGCGGGAGAGCAGTACTTC
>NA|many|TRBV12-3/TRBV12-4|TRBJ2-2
CASSLSPNTGELFF
TGTGCCAGCAGTTTGTCGCCAAACACCGGGGAGCTGTTTTTT
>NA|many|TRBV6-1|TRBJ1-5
CASREKYSNQPQHF
TGTGCCAGCAGGGAAAAATATAGCAATCAGCCCCAGCATTTT
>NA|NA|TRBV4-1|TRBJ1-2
CASSQDRGTYGYTF
TGCGCCAGCAGCCAAGATCGAGGGACGTATGGCTACACCTTC
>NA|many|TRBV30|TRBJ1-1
CAWSNQGTNTEAFF
TGTGCCTGGAGTAACCAGGGGACTAACACTGAAGCTTTCTTT
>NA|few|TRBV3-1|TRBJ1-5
CASSQESGPSNQPQHF
TGTGCCAGCAGCCAAGAATCTGGGCCTAGCAATCAGCCCCAGCATTTT
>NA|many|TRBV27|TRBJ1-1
CASSLSPGVGTEAFF
TGTGCCAGCAGTTTATCACCAGGGGTAGGAACTGAAGCTTTCTTT
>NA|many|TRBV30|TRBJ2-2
CSSGELFF
TGTAGTTCCGGGGAGCTGTTTTTT
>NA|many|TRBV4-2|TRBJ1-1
CASSQVGIDTEAFF
TGTGCCAGCAGCCAAGTGGGTATCGACACTGAAGCTTTCTTT
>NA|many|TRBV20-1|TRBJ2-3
CSAMAGRGDTQYF
TGCAGTGCCATGGCAGGGCGAGGAGATACGCAGTATTTT
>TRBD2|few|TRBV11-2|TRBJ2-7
CASSLVASGRADSLEQYF
TGTGCCAGCAGCTTAGTGGCTAGCGGGAGGGCCGATTCTCTCGAGCAGTACTTC
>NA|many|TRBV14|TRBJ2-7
CASSQGVSSYEQYF
TGTGCCAGCAGCCAAGGGGTGAGCTCCTACGAGCAGTACTTC